What follows are 32 T cell receptor beta chains derived from one specimen sequenced in a study of blood T cell repertoires in COVID-19. TCRdb's copy holds only in-frame clones and misses some; the assay was immunoSEQ multiplex PCR. The data show more than 50,000 clones, 65% to 75% seen once. Sequenced: peripheral blood. The receptors here all came from a woman of 80 years or more with acute or convalescent COVID-19.

The table lists this clone with a count of one. The V gene is TRBV5-1, the J gene TRBJ2-1, with 9 bases that match TRBD2. The CDR3 is made up of 15 amino acids. V trimming: 0 bases; J trimming: 9 bases; junction bases outside the gene matches: 7. Germline-derived CDR1 and CDR2 are SGHRS and YFSETQ. The CDR3 coding sequence is TGCGCCAGCAGCTTGGTTAGCGGGAGTTCGCCTGAGCAGTTCTTC. It codes for CASSLVSGSSPEQFF. Using reference TRBV5-1 and TRBJ2-1 for the parts outside the CDR3, the full variable domain is KAGVTQTPRYLIKTRGQQVTLSCSPISGHRSVSWYQQTPGQGLQFLFEYFSETQRNKGNFPGRFSGRQFSNSRSEMNVSTLELGDSALYLCASSLVSGSSPEQFFGPGTRLTVL.

The J gene is TRBJ2-7, the V gene TRBV5-1; D not resolved. CDR1 is SGHRS, CDR2 YFSETQ, per germline. The CDR3 length is 13 residues. Deletions cut 4 bases from V and 1 base from J, with 9 bases between. The CDR3 region is CASSPIRSYEQYF. The CDR3 region has the DNA TGCGCCAGCAGCCCTATCCGATCCTACGAGCAGTACTTC.

The rearrangement links TRBV2 to TRBJ1-6; no reliable D call. V lost 4 bases and J lost 6, with 7 bases in between. The CDR3 has 13 amino acids. CDR1 is SNHLY and CDR2 is FYNNEI in the germline V gene. The CDR3 DNA is TGTGCCAGCAGTGTCCCTCGTAATTCACCCCTCCACTTT. Protein product: CASSVPRNSPLHF.

With respect to this clone: A much larger clone differs from this one at a single base, so this may be a read error. Different DNA sequences within this sample yield the same CDR3. This chain uses TRBV7-3 with TRBJ1-2, with a possible D match to TRBD1 (6 bases). V was shortened by 5 bases and J by 1 base, with 11 bases between the two germline ends. CDR1 is SGHTA, CDR2 FQGTGA, per germline. The CDR3 contains 14 residues. The chain's CDR3 is CASSPTGDNYGYTF. The CDR3 DNA sequence: TGTGCCAGCAGCCCGACAGGCGATAACTATGGCTACACCTTC.

The genes are TRBV24-1 and TRBJ2-3, with TRBD1 matching over 7 bases. The V and J ends lost 7 bases and 0 bases, in that order; junction bases with no gene match: 3. The CDR3 is 14 amino acids. Germline-derived CDR1 and CDR2 are KGHDR and SFDVKD. CDR3 nucleotides: TGTGCCACCAGAAAGACAGGGAGCACAGATACGCAGTATTTT. The encoded protein is CATRKTGSTDTQYF.

The J gene is TRBJ2-1, the V gene TRBV5-5; tentative D call: TRBD1 (5 bases). The CDR3 sequence is 15 residues long. CDR1 and CDR2 from the germline V gene are SGHKS and YYEKEE (reference sequence). Between the trimmed V and J ends, which lost 6 bases and 9 bases, there was a span of 22 bases. CDR3 sequence: CASTPVLAGIVEQFF. The CDR3 DNA reads TGTGCCAGCACCCCGGTTCTGGCAGGGATAGTTGAGCAGTTCTTC.

This sequence joins TRBV4-3 and TRBJ1-1; tentatively, D is TRBD1 (6 bases). Germline V gene lookup returns CDR1 LGHNA and CDR2 YSLEER. This CDR3 has 16 residues. V lost 0 bases and J lost 3, with 14 bases in between. The CDR3 spells CASSQDTGYGDTEAFF. The CDR3 bases are TGCGCCAGCAGCCAAGACACAGGGTACGGGGACACTGAAGCTTTCTTT.

This chain links TRBV28 with TRBJ2-1, with TRBD2 identical over 13 bases. This CDR3 has 17 residues. The junction had 4 bases not matched to a gene; V was cut back by 5 bases and J by 0 bases. Germline values: CDR1 MDHEN, CDR2 SYDVKM. CDR3 DNA: TGTGCCAGCAGTAGGACTAGCGGGAGTGCCTCCTACAATGAGCAGTTCTTC. Amino acids: CASSRTSGSASYNEQFF. The whole variable domain, filled in from reference TRBV28 and TRBJ2-1, reads DVKVTQSSRYLVKRTGEKVFLECVQDMDHENMFWYRQDPGLGLRLIYFSYDVKMKEKGDIPEGYSVSREKKERFSLILESASTNQTSMYLCASSRTSGSASYNEQFFGPGTRLTVL.

V and J are TRBV3-1 (or the pseudogene TRBV3-2) and TRBJ2-7; the D is unclear. The germline gives CDR1 LGHDT, CDR2 YNNKEL (reference sequence). The V end lost 1 base, the J end lost 3 bases, and 13 bases lay between the germline ends. CDR3 size: 15 residues. CDR3 sequence (DNA): TGTGCCAGCAGCCAAGCGTGGGTTCGCGGCTACGAGCAGTACTTC. Translating gives CASSQAWVRGYEQYF.

This clone appeared once. The CDR3 DNA reads TGTGCCAGCAGCTTAGAAGGACAGGTCTACAATGAGCAGTTCTTC. The encoded protein is CASSLEGQVYNEQFF. The chain combines TRBV7-2 with TRBJ2-1, with 7 bases fitting TRBD1. CDR3 length equals 15 residues. Looked up from germline, CDR1 is SGHTA and CDR2 is FQGNSA. The V and J ends lost 1 base and 3 bases, in that order; junction bases with no gene match: 3.

The chain uses TRBV11-3 and TRBJ1-4; D might be TRBD1 (6 bases). The CDR3 totals 16 residues. V lost 5 bases to trimming and J lost 6 bases, with 19 bases between them. CDR1 is SGHNT, CDR2 YENEEA, per germline. CDR3 nucleotide sequence: TGTGCCAGCAGCACAACCGTGGGGGGGGCGCATGAAAAACTGTTTTTT. Amino acid sequence: CASSTTVGGAHEKLFF.

This clone was detected only a few times. The chain recombines TRBV7-2 with TRBJ2-7; 7 bases match TRBD1. This CDR3 spans 14 amino acids. V lost 0 bases, J lost 5 bases, and 4 bases stayed unmatched. CDR1 SGHTA and CDR2 FQGNSA come from the germline V gene. CDR3 region: CASSLAQTGHEQYF. In DNA form, the CDR3 reads TGTGCCAGCAGCTTAGCCCAGACAGGGCACGAGCAGTACTTC.

The rearrangement uses TRBV7-2 and TRBJ2-7; TRBD2 aligns across 10 bases. Germline CDR1 is SGHTA and CDR2 is FQGNSA. The CDR3 is 16 amino acids. Trimming cost V 5 bases and J 4 bases; bases outside gene matches: 11. The CDR3 spells CASSRQGTSAGYEQYF. CDR3 coding DNA: TGTGCCAGCAGCAGACAGGGGACTAGCGCGGGATACGAGCAGTACTTC.

The chain uses TRBV25-1 and TRBJ2-3; 7 bases map to TRBD1. Unmatched junction bases numbered 9, after V lost 2 bases and J lost 4 bases. The CDR3 loop spans 16 amino acids. From germline, CDR1 is MGHDK and CDR2 SYGVNS. CDR3 coding DNA: TGTGCCAGCAGTGAAACAAACAGGGGATCGTCAGATACGCAGTATTTT. Its translation is CASSETNRGSSDTQYF.

The chain recombines TRBV19 with TRBJ2-3; 9 bases line up with TRBD2. The CDR3 has 15 residues. V lost 6 bases and J lost 5; bases outside the gene matches: 9. CDR1 and CDR2 (germline): LNHDA, SQIVND (reference sequence). In nucleotides, the CDR3 is TGTGCCAGTAGGTCAGGCGGGAGGGCCGTAGATACGCAGTATTTT. Its translation: CASRSGGRAVDTQYF.

This CDR3 is CAILQGSPGLTTYNEQFF. The DNA of the CDR3 is TGTGCCATCTTGCAGGGGTCCCCGGGACTAACTACCTACAATGAGCAGTTCTTC. The rearrangement uses TRBV6-4 and TRBJ2-1; tentatively, D is TRBD2 (7 bases). V lost 10 bases, J lost 2 bases, and 27 bases lay in between. In germline, CDR1 is MRHNA, CDR2 SNTAGT. This CDR3 comprises 18 residues.

This sequence joins TRBV5-5 and TRBJ1-4, with 8 bases aligning to TRBD1. This CDR3 has 16 amino acids. V lost 3 bases, J lost 8 bases, and 12 bases stayed unmatched. Germline V lookup: CDR1 SGHKS, CDR2 YYEKEE (reference sequence). The CDR3 sequence is CASSSLTGTGGEKLFF. In nucleotides, the CDR3 is TGTGCCAGCAGCTCACTGACAGGGACAGGAGGGGAAAAACTGTTTTTT. The full variable domain, completed using reference TRBV5-5 and TRBJ1-4, is DAGVTQSPTHLIKTRGQQVTLRCSPISGHKSVSWYQQVLGQGPQFIFQYYEKEERGRGNFPDRFSARQFPNYSSELNVNALLLGDSALYLCASSSLTGTGGEKLFFGSGTQLSVL.

Here the CDR3 reads CASSPRDSPASPQHF. CDR3 nucleotide sequence: TGTGCCAGCTCACCGAGAGACTCCCCCGCCTCGCCCCAGCATTTT. The genes are TRBV18 and TRBJ1-5; D unclear. The CDR3 length is 15 residues. Deletions cut 3 bases from V and 9 bases from J, with 18 bases between. Germline values: CDR1 KGHSH, CDR2 LQKENI.

This rearrangement joins TRBV3-1 (or the pseudogene TRBV3-2) to TRBJ1-2, with D maybe TRBD1 (6 bases). CDR3 length: 16 residues. V was clipped by 4 bases and J by 6 bases, with 21 bases between them. The germline V gene has CDR1 LGHDT and CDR2 YNNKEL (reference sequence). The CDR3 bases are TGTGCCAGCAGCCGGGACCCAAACAGGGTTGGAAATGGCTACACCTTC. Residues: CASSRDPNRVGNGYTF.

V is TRBV29-1 and J is TRBJ2-7; 7 bases are shared with TRBD1. This CDR3 has 14 residues. With V trimmed by 7 bases and J by 0 bases, 9 bases remained unmatched. The germline V gene encodes CDR1 SQVTM and CDR2 ANQGSEA. The CDR3 region has the DNA TGCAGCGCAAGACCACAGGGGAGCTCCTACGAGCAGTACTTC. Residues: CSARPQGSSYEQYF.

This chain uses TRBV14 with TRBJ2-7; 10 nucleotides match TRBD2. With 3 bases clipped from V and 6 bases from J, the junction kept 17 bases outside the gene matches. The germline gives CDR1 SGHDN, CDR2 FVKESK. The CDR3 is 18 amino acids. The CDR3 nucleotides are TGTGCCAGCAGCCATAGACAGCGGGAGGGCCTGGGAAAAGCCGAGCAGTACTTC. Residues: CASSHRQREGLGKAEQYF.

In its sample, this clone was seen once. V and J are TRBV5-1 and TRBJ2-5; D is possibly TRBD2 (5 bases). V lost 2 bases and J 5 bases, leaving 10 bases between the germline ends. The CDR3 is 13 residues long. Germline assignment: CDR1 SGHRS and CDR2 YFSETQ. The CDR3 coding sequence is TGCGCCAGCAGCTTCCGGGATGGGGAGACCCAGTACTTC. Encoded protein: CASSFRDGETQYF.

This clone was picked up one time. The gene calls are TRBV6-2 or TRBV6-3 and TRBJ2-1, with 10 bases matching TRBD2. The CDR3 extends over 18 amino acids. V was pared by 0 bases and J by 0 bases, with 5 bases of the junction left unmatched. Germline loops: CDR1 MNHEY, CDR2 SVGEGT. As DNA, the CDR3 is TGTGCCAGCAGTTACTCCAGCGGGAGGGCAAGCTCCTACAATGAGCAGTTCTTC. This sequence encodes CASSYSSGRASSYNEQFF.

The rearrangement joins TRBV5-1 to TRBJ2-7; 9 nucleotides line up with TRBD1. V gave up 6 bases and J gave up 7 bases; unmatched junction bases: 11. CDR3 length: 14 amino acids. CDR1 is SGHRS and CDR2 is YFSETQ in the germline V gene. CDR3 in amino acids: CASNSNRGRGEQYF. CDR3 bases: TGCGCCAGCAACAGTAACAGGGGGCGGGGGGAGCAGTACTTC.

J is TRBJ2-3 and V is TRBV29-1, with TRBD2 matching over 10 bases. Trimming at V came to 2 bases and at J to 4 bases, leaving 6 bases not matched to a gene. Germline V lookup: CDR1 SQVTM, CDR2 ANQGSEA. The CDR3 is made up of 15 amino acids. CDR3 coding DNA: TGCAGCGTTGAAAGGCCAGCGGGAGGGCCAGATACGCAGTATTTT. This sequence encodes CSVERPAGGPDTQYF.

The chain is built from TRBV28 and TRBJ2-7, with a tentative D call TRBD1 (5 bases). Trimming shortened V by 7 bases and J by 2 bases, and 18 bases separated the two germline ends. Germline V gene data show CDR1 as MDHEN and CDR2 as SYDVKM. CDR3 length: 15 amino acids. Here the CDR3 DNA reads TGTGCCAGCAATAGGATGTGGACATTCGCCTACGAGCAGTACTTC. It encodes CASNRMWTFAYEQYF.

The chain uses TRBV11-3 and TRBJ2-3; 8 bases match TRBD1. Trimming cost V 5 bases and J 7 bases; bases outside gene matches: 2. The germline gives CDR1 SGHNT, CDR2 YENEEA. The CDR3 contains 12 residues. The CDR3 protein is CASSGQGYTQYF. The DNA of the CDR3 is TGTGCCAGCAGCGGACAGGGATATACGCAGTATTTT. Complete variable domain (other parts from reference TRBV11-3 and TRBJ2-3): EAGVVQSPRYKIIEKKQPVAFWCNPISGHNTLYWYLQNLGQGPELLIRYENEEAVDDSQLPKDRFSAERLKGVDSTLKIQPAELGDSAVYLCASSGQGYTQYFGPGTRLTVL.

The CDR3 loop reads CASSSGATGGNQPQHF. The CDR3 nucleotides read TGTGCCAGCAGCTCCGGGGCCACAGGGGGCAATCAGCCCCAGCATTTT. The V gene is TRBV7-9, the J gene TRBJ1-5, with 7 positions matching TRBD1. The CDR3 is 16 amino acids. The junction had 8 bases not matched to a gene; V was cut back by 4 bases and J by 2 bases. Germline V CDR1 and CDR2: SEHNR, FQNEAQ (reference sequence). Looking up the rest from reference TRBV7-9 and TRBJ1-5 gives the full variable domain: DTGVSQNPRHKITKRGQNVTFRCDPISEHNRLYWYRQTLGQGPEFLTYFQNEAQLEKSRLLSDRFSAERPKGSFSTLEIQRTEQGDSAMYLCASSSGATGGNQPQHFGDGTRLSIL.

This rearrangement joins TRBV19 to TRBJ1-1; TRBD1 might be the D (6 bases). V was pared by 3 bases and J by 1 base, with 15 bases between. The CDR3 has 16 residues. Germline lookup yields CDR1 LNHDA and CDR2 SQIVND (reference sequence). CDR3 sequence: CASSIGSGEGNTEAFF. CDR3 DNA sequence: TGTGCCAGTAGTATTGGGTCAGGGGAAGGGAACACTGAAGCTTTCTTT.

The rearrangement links TRBV5-1 to TRBJ2-5; 9 bases match TRBD2. CDR3 length: 16 residues. Per the germline V gene, CDR1 is SGHRS and CDR2 is YFSETQ. V shed 1 base and J 5 bases; nucleotides not matched to a gene: 9. The CDR3: CASSLILAGPGETQYF. The CDR3, as DNA: TGCGCCAGCAGCTTGATCCTAGCGGGGCCGGGGGAGACCCAGTACTTC.

This chain links TRBV5-6 with TRBJ2-1; weak D call: TRBD2 (5 bases). In germline, CDR1 is SGHDT, CDR2 YYEEEE. The CDR3 is made up of 17 amino acids. The V gene lost 0 bases and the J gene lost 0 bases, with 13 bases spanning the gap. The CDR3 reads CASSLVALQSSYNEQFF. In nucleotides, the CDR3 is TGTGCCAGCAGCTTGGTAGCGCTACAGAGCTCCTACAATGAGCAGTTCTTC.

This clone was observed once. J is TRBJ2-7 and V is TRBV5-4, with 8 positions matching TRBD2. The CDR3 is made up of 13 amino acids. J was trimmed by 5 bases and V by 0 bases; bases with no gene match: 1. CDR1 SGHNT and CDR2 YYREEE come from the germline V gene (reference sequence). The CDR3 DNA reads as TGTGCCAGCAGCTTGGCGCGGGGGGACGAGCAGTACTTC. Translated, it gives CASSLARGDEQYF.